These T cell receptor beta chains were read from a single sample in a study of T-cell memory formation after mild COVID-19. TCRdb re-analysed the 5' RACE reads in MiXCR, keeping a single row per CDR3 protein. The profile shows 340,000 or so distinct CDR3 sequences, under 15% of them singletons. Specimen: PBMCs or a T cell subset sorted from them (not recorded which). The receptors shown here come from a man between 18 and 35 years old who had mild COVID-19 (a few samples of this study predate the infection). Cell type and time point are not known. Each CDR3 is given without its conserved first and last residue. Each record gives: CDR3 length, J gene, V gene, clone size, D gene, CDR3 protein. D genes are given only for firm matches. Where a row states a size, it is once, few, many or the class of an expanded clone; other rows omit it.

len: 11; j_gene: TRBJ2-7; v_gene: TRBV20-1; abundance: NA; d_gene: NA; CDR3aa: SAREGGLYEQY
len: 13; j_gene: TRBJ2-2; v_gene: TRBV9; abundance: few; d_gene: NA; CDR3aa: ASSVGASNTGELF
len: 16; j_gene: TRBJ1-4; v_gene: TRBV18; abundance: few; d_gene: TRBD1; CDR3aa: ASSFRQGAFATNEKLF
len: 9; j_gene: TRBJ2-7; v_gene: TRBV6-6; abundance: few; d_gene: NA; CDR3aa: ATGEIYEQY
len: 12; j_gene: TRBJ2-5; v_gene: TRBV28; abundance: many; d_gene: TRBD1; CDR3aa: ASSRTGNLQTQY
len: 10; j_gene: TRBJ1-1; v_gene: TRBV7-9; abundance: few; d_gene: NA; CDR3aa: ASNLGGTEAF
len: 13; j_gene: TRBJ1-3; v_gene: TRBV10-3; abundance: NA; d_gene: TRBD1; CDR3aa: AISDTGVSGNTIY
len: 11; j_gene: TRBJ2-1; v_gene: TRBV5-1; abundance: few; d_gene: TRBD2; CDR3aa: ASSTLAVDEQF
len: 12; j_gene: TRBJ1-2; v_gene: TRBV7-9; abundance: NA; d_gene: NA; CDR3aa: ASSLALGADGYT
len: 13; j_gene: TRBJ2-1; v_gene: TRBV20-1; abundance: NA; d_gene: TRBD2; CDR3aa: SANRPGGMYNEQF
len: 12; j_gene: TRBJ2-7; v_gene: TRBV7-9; abundance: few; d_gene: TRBD1; CDR3aa: ASSSRDRGPEQY
len: 11; j_gene: TRBJ1-2; v_gene: TRBV29-1; abundance: NA; d_gene: NA; CDR3aa: SGGQIANYGYT
len: 13; j_gene: TRBJ2-4; v_gene: TRBV6-6; abundance: many; d_gene: NA; CDR3aa: ASSYSLGQGNIQY
len: 15; j_gene: TRBJ2-2; v_gene: TRBV11-3; abundance: NA; d_gene: TRBD1; CDR3aa: ASSPQTGTGGPGELF
len: 12; j_gene: TRBJ2-6; v_gene: TRBV10-2; abundance: few; d_gene: NA; CDR3aa: ASRGAQGANVLT
len: 16; j_gene: TRBJ2-7; v_gene: TRBV4-3; abundance: few; d_gene: TRBD1; CDR3aa: ASSQDLGDRGLTYEQY
len: 13; j_gene: TRBJ1-1; v_gene: TRBV7-2; abundance: NA; d_gene: TRBD1; CDR3aa: ASSYIPTGGTEAF
len: 15; j_gene: TRBJ2-1; v_gene: TRBV6-5; abundance: NA; d_gene: TRBD1; CDR3aa: ASSKSGGDGTYNEQF
len: 13; j_gene: TRBJ2-3; v_gene: TRBV7-2; abundance: few; d_gene: NA; CDR3aa: ASSPQGPGTDTQY
len: 14; j_gene: TRBJ2-1; v_gene: TRBV24-1; abundance: NA; d_gene: TRBD1; CDR3aa: ATSDLSNRGSNEQF
len: 11; j_gene: TRBJ1-2; v_gene: TRBV11-2; abundance: NA; d_gene: NA; CDR3aa: ASSGGRYYGYT
len: 13; j_gene: TRBJ2-3; v_gene: TRBV5-4; abundance: NA; d_gene: NA; CDR3aa: ASSLQQGLTDTQY
len: 15; j_gene: TRBJ2-1; v_gene: TRBV4-3; abundance: few; d_gene: TRBD1; CDR3aa: ASSHPREDRVFSEQF
len: 13; j_gene: TRBJ2-1; v_gene: TRBV11-2; abundance: few; d_gene: NA; CDR3aa: ASSSPRWGGDEQF
len: 11; j_gene: TRBJ1-1; v_gene: TRBV2; abundance: few; d_gene: NA; CDR3aa: ASRMVSSTEAF
len: 13; j_gene: TRBJ1-2; v_gene: TRBV5-1; abundance: NA; d_gene: TRBD1; CDR3aa: ASSSWGGQFYGYT
len: 10; j_gene: TRBJ1-1; v_gene: TRBV5-1; abundance: few; d_gene: NA; CDR3aa: ASSPGLGHAF
len: 11; j_gene: TRBJ2-7; v_gene: TRBV4-2; abundance: many; d_gene: NA; CDR3aa: ASSPDTSYEQY
len: 10; j_gene: TRBJ2-1; v_gene: TRBV5-1; abundance: few; d_gene: NA; CDR3aa: ASSSHGYEQF
len: 12; j_gene: TRBJ1-1; v_gene: TRBV7-8; abundance: few; d_gene: TRBD1; CDR3aa: ASRTGTGDTEAF
len: 12; j_gene: TRBJ2-5; v_gene: TRBV20-1; abundance: few; d_gene: TRBD2; CDR3aa: SARKIAGVETQY
len: 13; j_gene: TRBJ2-1; v_gene: TRBV11-3; abundance: few; d_gene: NA; CDR3aa: ASSPRQTIYNEQF
len: 14; j_gene: TRBJ1-4; v_gene: TRBV20-1; abundance: NA; d_gene: TRBD1; CDR3aa: SARADRDPGDEKLF
len: 11; j_gene: TRBJ2-3; v_gene: TRBV7-7; abundance: NA; d_gene: NA; CDR3aa: ASSLGAEDTQY
len: 14; j_gene: TRBJ2-3; v_gene: TRBV5-1; abundance: few; d_gene: TRBD2; CDR3aa: ASSLGAGARSDTQY
len: 13; j_gene: TRBJ2-7; v_gene: TRBV7-3; abundance: NA; d_gene: TRBD1; CDR3aa: ASSPGAGQGYEQY
len: 10; j_gene: TRBJ1-1; v_gene: TRBV6-6; abundance: NA; d_gene: NA; CDR3aa: ASSRLSGEAF
len: 13; j_gene: TRBJ2-5; v_gene: TRBV3-1; abundance: NA; d_gene: NA; CDR3aa: ASSQATGARETQY
len: 11; j_gene: TRBJ2-7; v_gene: TRBV6-2/TRBV6-3; abundance: NA; d_gene: NA; CDR3aa: ASRETGSYEQY
len: 11; j_gene: TRBJ2-7; v_gene: TRBV2; abundance: few; d_gene: NA; CDR3aa: ASRWGNQDEQY
len: 10; j_gene: TRBJ1-2; v_gene: TRBV14; abundance: many; d_gene: NA; CDR3aa: ASSRGSYGYT
len: 13; j_gene: TRBJ2-3; v_gene: TRBV7-2; abundance: many; d_gene: NA; CDR3aa: ASSLGGGNTDTQY
len: 11; j_gene: TRBJ2-1; v_gene: TRBV4-1; abundance: NA; d_gene: NA; CDR3aa: ASSHLQGNEQF
len: 11; j_gene: TRBJ2-3; v_gene: TRBV20-1; abundance: many; d_gene: NA; CDR3aa: SARQDRTDTQY
len: 12; j_gene: TRBJ1-4; v_gene: TRBV2; abundance: NA; d_gene: NA; CDR3aa: ASRQESTNEKLF
len: 11; j_gene: TRBJ2-7; v_gene: TRBV5-1; abundance: NA; d_gene: NA; CDR3aa: ASRWGLGYEQY
len: 14; j_gene: TRBJ1-2; v_gene: TRBV7-6; abundance: few; d_gene: NA; CDR3aa: ASSLAAERGIYGYT
len: 9; j_gene: TRBJ1-3; v_gene: TRBV6-5; abundance: few; d_gene: NA; CDR3aa: ASTGLDTIY
len: 14; j_gene: TRBJ2-3; v_gene: TRBV3-1; abundance: NA; d_gene: NA; CDR3aa: ASSQGTGRFADTQY
len: 13; j_gene: TRBJ2-3; v_gene: TRBV7-3; abundance: few; d_gene: TRBD2; CDR3aa: ASNLGLELADTQY
len: 13; j_gene: TRBJ1-2; v_gene: TRBV5-4; abundance: few; d_gene: TRBD1; CDR3aa: ASSLGDRGVYGYT